This TCR beta chain was obtained from a study of blood T cells in healthy people across ages. The germline CDR1 and CDR2 sequences are SEHNR and FQNEAQ (reference sequence). This CDR3 contains 14 residues. Sample-barcoded 5' priming and a J-beta primer mix drove a second PCR of about 7 to 12 cycles. TCRdb used MiXCR to reprocess the 5' RACE reads, holding one entry per CDR3 protein. The profile shows roughly 800,000 distinct CDR3 sequences, about 25% of them singletons. These data were also reused for a study on T cells of mothers and their children.

Sequenced material: blood. This rearrangement joins TRBV7-9 to TRBJ2-5; maybe TRBD2 (5 bases). The J call may be faulty, since TRBJ2-7 better matches the DNA end. The receptor was derived from a boy between 10 and 17 years old in good health. The DNA for the CDR3 is TGTGCCAGCAGCCTAGACGGGATCTTCTACGAGCAGTACTTC. This codes for CASSLDGIFYEQYF.